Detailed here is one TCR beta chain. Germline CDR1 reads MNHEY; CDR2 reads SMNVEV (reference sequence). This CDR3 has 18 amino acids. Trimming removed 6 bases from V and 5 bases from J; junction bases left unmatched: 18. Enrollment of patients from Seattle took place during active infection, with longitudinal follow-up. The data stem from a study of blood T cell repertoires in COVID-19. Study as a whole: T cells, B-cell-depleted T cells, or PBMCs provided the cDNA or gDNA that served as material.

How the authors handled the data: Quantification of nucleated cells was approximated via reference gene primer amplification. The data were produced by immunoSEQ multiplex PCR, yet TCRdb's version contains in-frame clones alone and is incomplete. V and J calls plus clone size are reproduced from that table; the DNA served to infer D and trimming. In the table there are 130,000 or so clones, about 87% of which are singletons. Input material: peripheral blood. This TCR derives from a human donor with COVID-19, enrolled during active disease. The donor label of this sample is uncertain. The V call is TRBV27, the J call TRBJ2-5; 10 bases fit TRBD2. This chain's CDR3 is CASSLGALAGAAGETQYF. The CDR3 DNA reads TGTGCCAGCAGCCTCGGGGCCCTAGCGGGGGCTGCGGGGGAGACCCAGTACTTC.